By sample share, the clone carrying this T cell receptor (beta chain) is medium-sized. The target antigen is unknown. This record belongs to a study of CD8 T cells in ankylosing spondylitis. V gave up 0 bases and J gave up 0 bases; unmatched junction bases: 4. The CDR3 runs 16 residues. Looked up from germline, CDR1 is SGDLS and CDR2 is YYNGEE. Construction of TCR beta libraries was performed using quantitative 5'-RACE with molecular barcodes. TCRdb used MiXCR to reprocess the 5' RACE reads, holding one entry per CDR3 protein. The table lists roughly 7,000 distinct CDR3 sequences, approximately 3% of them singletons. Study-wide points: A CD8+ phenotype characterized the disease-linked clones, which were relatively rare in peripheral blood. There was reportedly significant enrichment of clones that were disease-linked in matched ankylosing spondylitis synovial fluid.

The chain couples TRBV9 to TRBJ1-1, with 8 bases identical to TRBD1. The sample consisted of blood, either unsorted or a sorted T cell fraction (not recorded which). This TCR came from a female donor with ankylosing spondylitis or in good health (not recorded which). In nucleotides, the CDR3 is TGTGCCAGCAGCGTAGGAGGGACAGGAATGAACACTGAAGCTTTCTTT. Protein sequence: CASSVGGTGMNTEAFF.